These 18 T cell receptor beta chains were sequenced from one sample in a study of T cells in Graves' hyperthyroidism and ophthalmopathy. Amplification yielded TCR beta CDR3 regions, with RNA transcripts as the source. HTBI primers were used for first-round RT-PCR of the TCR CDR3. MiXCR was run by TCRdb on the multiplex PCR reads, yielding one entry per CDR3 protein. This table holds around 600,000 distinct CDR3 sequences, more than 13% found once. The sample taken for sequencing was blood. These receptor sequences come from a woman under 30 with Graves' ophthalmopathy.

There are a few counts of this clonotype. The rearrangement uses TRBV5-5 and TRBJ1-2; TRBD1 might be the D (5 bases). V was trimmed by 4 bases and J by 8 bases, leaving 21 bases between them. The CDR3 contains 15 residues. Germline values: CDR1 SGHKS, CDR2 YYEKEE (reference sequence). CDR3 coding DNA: TGTGCCAGCAGCCCTGGATCGGGACGAAGGGAGGGCTACACCTTC. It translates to CASSPGSGRREGYTF.

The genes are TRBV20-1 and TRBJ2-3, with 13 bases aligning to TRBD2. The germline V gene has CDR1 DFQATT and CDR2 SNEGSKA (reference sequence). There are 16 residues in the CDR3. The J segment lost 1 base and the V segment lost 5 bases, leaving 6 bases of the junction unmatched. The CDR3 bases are TGCAGTGCTCTACTAGCGGGAGGGCCAGGCACAGATACGCAGTATTTT. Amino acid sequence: CSALLAGGPGTDTQYF.

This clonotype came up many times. In nucleotides, the CDR3 is TGTGCCAGCAGCGATTACAGGGGTGGGTCCTACGAGCAGTACTTC. It specifies CASSDYRGGSYEQYF. The V gene is TRBV5-8, the J gene TRBJ2-7, with 7 bases fitting TRBD1. Per the germline V gene, CDR1 is SGHTS and CDR2 is YDEGEE. The junction had 8 bases not matched to a gene; V was cut back by 4 bases and J by 1 base. CDR3 size: 15 residues.

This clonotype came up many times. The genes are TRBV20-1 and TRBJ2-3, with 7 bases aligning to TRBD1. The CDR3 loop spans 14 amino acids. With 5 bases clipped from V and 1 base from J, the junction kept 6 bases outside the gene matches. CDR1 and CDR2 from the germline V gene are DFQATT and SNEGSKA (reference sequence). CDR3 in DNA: TGCAGTGCTGTATCCGGGACAGGCACAGATACGCAGTATTTT. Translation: CSAVSGTGTDTQYF.

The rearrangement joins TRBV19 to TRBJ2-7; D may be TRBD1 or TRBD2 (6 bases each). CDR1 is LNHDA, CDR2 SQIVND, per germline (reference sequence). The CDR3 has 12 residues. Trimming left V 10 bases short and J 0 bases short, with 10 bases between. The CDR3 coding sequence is TGTGCCACGGAGGGGGACTCCTACGAGCAGTACTTC. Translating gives CATEGDSYEQYF.

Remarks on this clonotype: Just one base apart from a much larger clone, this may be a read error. CDR3 in DNA: TGTGCCATCAGTGAGGGACAGAACACTGAAGCTTTCTTT. Its translation is CAISEGQNTEAFF. The V and J genes are TRBV10-3 and TRBJ1-1, with TRBD1 as a possible D gene (5 bases). The CDR3 contains 13 residues. CDR1 is ENHRY and CDR2 is SYGVKD in the germline V gene. The ends were cut back, 2 bases at V and 1 base at J, with 5 bases in the middle.

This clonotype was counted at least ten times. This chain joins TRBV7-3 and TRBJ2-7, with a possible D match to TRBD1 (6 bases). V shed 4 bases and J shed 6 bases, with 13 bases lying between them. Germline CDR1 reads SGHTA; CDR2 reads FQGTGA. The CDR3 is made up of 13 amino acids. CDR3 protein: CASSSQTGLEQYF. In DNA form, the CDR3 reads TGTGCCAGCAGCTCGCAAACAGGGCTCGAGCAGTACTTC.

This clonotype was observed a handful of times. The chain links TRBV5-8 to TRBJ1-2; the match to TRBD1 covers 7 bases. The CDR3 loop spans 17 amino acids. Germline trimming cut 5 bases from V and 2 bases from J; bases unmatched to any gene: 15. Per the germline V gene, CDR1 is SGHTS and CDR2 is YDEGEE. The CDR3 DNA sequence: TGTGCCAGCAGTTCCGACAGGGCATCTTTAATAAACTATGGCTACACCTTC. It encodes CASSSDRASLINYGYTF.

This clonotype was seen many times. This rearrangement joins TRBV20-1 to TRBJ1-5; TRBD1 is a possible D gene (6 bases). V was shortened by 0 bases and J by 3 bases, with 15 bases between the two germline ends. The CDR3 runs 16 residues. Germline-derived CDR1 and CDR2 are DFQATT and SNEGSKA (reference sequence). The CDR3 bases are TGCAGTGCTAGAGATTTGGGGACACCTTACAATCAGCCCCAGCATTTT. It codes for CSARDLGTPYNQPQHF.

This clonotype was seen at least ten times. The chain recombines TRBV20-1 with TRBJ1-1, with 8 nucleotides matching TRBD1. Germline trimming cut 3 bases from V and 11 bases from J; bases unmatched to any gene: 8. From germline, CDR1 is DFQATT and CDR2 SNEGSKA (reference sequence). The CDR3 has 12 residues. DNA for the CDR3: TGCAGTGCTAGTGAGGCAGGGGGCGCGGCTTTCTTT. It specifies CSASEAGGAAFF.

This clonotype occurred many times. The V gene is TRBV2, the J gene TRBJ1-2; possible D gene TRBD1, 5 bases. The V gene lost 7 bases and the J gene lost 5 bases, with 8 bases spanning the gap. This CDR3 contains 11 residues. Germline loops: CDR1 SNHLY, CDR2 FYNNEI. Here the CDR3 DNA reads TGTGCCAGCACCGGGACTTATGGCTACACCTTC. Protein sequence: CASTGTYGYTF. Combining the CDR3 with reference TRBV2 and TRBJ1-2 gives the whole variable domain EPEVTQTPSHQVTQMGQEVILRCVPISNHLYFYWYRQILGQKVEFLVSFYNNEISEKSEIFDDQFSVERPDGSNFTLKIRSTKLEDSAMYFCASTGTYGYTFGSGTRLTVV.

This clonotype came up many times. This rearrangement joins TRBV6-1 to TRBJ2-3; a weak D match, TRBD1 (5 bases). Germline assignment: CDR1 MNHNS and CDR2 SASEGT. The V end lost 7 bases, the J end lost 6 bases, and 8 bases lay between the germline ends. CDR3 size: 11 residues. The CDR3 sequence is CASTNRDTQYF. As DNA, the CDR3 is TGTGCCAGCACCAACAGGGATACGCAGTATTTT.

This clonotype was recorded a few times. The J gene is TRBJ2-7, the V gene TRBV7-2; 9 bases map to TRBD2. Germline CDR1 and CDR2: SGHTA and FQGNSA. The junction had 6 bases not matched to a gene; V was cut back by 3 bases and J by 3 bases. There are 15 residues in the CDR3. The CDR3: CASSLELAGHYEQYF. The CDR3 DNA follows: TGTGCCAGCAGCTTGGAGCTAGCGGGGCACTACGAGCAGTACTTC. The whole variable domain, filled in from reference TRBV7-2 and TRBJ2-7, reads GAGVSQSPSNKVTEKGKDVELRCDPISGHTALYWYRQSLGQGLEFLIYFQGNSAPDKSGLPSDRFSAERTGGSVSTLTIQRTQQEDSAVYLCASSLELAGHYEQYFGPGTRLTVT.

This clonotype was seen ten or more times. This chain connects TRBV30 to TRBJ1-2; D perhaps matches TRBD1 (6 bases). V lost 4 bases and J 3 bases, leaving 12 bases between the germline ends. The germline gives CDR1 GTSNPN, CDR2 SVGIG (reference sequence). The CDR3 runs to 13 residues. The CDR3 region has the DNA TGTGCCTGGATCGGGGGGGGCGACTATGGCTACACCTTC. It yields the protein CAWIGGGDYGYTF.

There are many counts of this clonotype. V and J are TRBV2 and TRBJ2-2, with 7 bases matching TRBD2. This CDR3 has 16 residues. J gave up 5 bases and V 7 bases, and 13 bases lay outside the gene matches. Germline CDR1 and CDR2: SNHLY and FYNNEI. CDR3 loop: CASTAQGGRGTGELFF. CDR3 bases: TGTGCCAGCACCGCGCAGGGCGGGAGAGGGACCGGGGAGCTGTTTTTT.

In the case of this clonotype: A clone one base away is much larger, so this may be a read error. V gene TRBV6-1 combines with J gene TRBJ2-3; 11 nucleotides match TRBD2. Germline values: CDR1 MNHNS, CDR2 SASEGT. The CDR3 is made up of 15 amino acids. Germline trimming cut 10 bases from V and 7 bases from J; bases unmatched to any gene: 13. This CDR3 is CATGLAGVGANTQYF. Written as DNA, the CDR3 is TGTGCCACCGGACTAGCGGGCGTCGGGGCAAATACGCAGTATTTT.

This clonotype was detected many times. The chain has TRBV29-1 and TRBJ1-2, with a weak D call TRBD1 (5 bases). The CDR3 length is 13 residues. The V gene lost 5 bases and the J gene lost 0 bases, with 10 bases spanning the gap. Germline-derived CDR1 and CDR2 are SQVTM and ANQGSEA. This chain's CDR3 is CSVSTEANYGYTF. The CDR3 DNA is TGCAGCGTTTCGACAGAAGCTAACTATGGCTACACCTTC.

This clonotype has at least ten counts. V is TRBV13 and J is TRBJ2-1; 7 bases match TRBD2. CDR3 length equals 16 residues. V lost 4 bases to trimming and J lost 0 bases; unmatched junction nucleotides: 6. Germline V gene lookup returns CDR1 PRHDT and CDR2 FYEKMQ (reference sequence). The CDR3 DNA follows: TGTGCCAGCAGCTCCTGGGACTACTCCTCCTACAATGAGCAGTTCTTC. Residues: CASSSWDYSSYNEQFF.